This record looks at one TCR beta chain sequence and its context. Its antigen is unknown. Per the germline V gene, CDR1 is MNHEY and CDR2 is SMNVEV (reference sequence). The CDR3 consists of 13 residues. The data were obtained in a study of OX40 agonist ivuxolimab in advanced cancers. For the study at large: Hepatocellular carcinoma, melanoma, renal cell or head and neck cancer occurred in dose-escalation patients. Around 40% of patients had received prior checkpoint inhibitor therapy.

Study-wide results and caveats: Certain nonresponders likewise exhibited a low normalized T-cell clonal expansion.

Only in-frame clones appear in the TCRdb table, and some are missing; sequencing was by immunoSEQ multiplex PCR. The table records roughly 76,000 clones, approximately 85% of them present only once. Sequencing was performed on CD4+ or CD8+ T cells sorted from blood, taken in a trial of the OX40 agonist ivuxolimab. The receptor comes from an adult with an advanced solid tumor such as melanoma, head and neck, liver or kidney cancer. The V and J genes are TRBV27 and TRBJ2-5; TRBD1 aligns across 7 bases. The DNA end is more similar to TRBJ2-7, so the J call may be wrong. Written as DNA, the CDR3 is TGTGCCAGCAGTTTGACAGGGACGAACGAGCAGTACTTC. The encoded protein is CASSLTGTNEQYF.